The sequence of this TCR beta chain was determined in a study of identical twins. Findings of the study overall: Low generation-probability sequences were in excess among twin-shared out-of-frame alpha sequences. Partly confounded zero-insertion analyses could result from invariant MAIT and iNKT cells.

TCRdb reanalysed the 5' RACE reads using MiXCR and keeps one entry per CDR3 protein. The table includes some 660,000 distinct CDR3 sequences, more than 6.5% detected once. This clonotype was seen many times. The antigen is unknown. The CDR3 is 13 residues long. V was cut by 5 bases and J by 5 bases, with 12 bases left in between. CDR1 is MNHNS and CDR2 is SASEGT in the germline V gene. The same specimen was also included in a second study, on yellow fever vaccine responses in identical twins.

The sample was PBMCs. The chain employs TRBV6-1 and TRBJ2-5; the D gene is possibly TRBD1 (6 bases). The sequence came from a young woman in good health. CDR3 nucleotides: TGTGCCAGCAGTCCAGGGGAATCCGAGACCCAGTACTTC. Translating it yields CASSPGESETQYF.